This T cell receptor (beta chain) was captured in a study of Ad26.COV2.S vaccination and SARS-CoV-2 variants. Stated treatment: 15 to 20 received Ad26.COV2.S at low or high dose, single or two shots; roughly five received placebo; per-sample allocation not given. Collection of samples fell on day 63 after the first vaccine or placebo injection. Generated by immunoSEQ multiplex PCR, the TCRdb table keeps only in-frame clones and is missing some. Of about 400,000 clones in the sample, approximately 88% were seen once. Findings and limits, study-wide: Researchers reported similar non-spike TCR breadth in vaccine and placebo recipients.

As concerns this clone: Its antigen remains unidentified.

The receptor was derived from a person between 18 and 65 years old who received the Ad26.COV2.S COVID-19 vaccine or a placebo. The sequencing used peripheral blood, collected in a trial of Ad26.COV2.S vaccine versus placebo.

The DNA of the CDR3 is TGTGCCAGCAGCTTAGCCGGCTTCCAAGAGACCCAGTACTTC. It translates to CASSLAGFQETQYF. The V and J genes are TRBV7-2 and TRBJ2-5; D ambiguous. CDR1 and CDR2 from the germline V gene are SGHTA and FQGNSA. V lost 0 bases, J lost 1 base, and 6 bases lay in between. This CDR3 is built from 14 residues. The full variable domain, rest sourced from reference TRBV7-2 and TRBJ2-5, is GAGVSQSPSNKVTEKGKDVELRCDPISGHTALYWYRQSLGQGLEFLIYFQGNSAPDKSGLPSDRFSAERTGGSVSTLTIQRTQQEDSAVYLCASSLAGFQETQYFGPGTRLLVL.